This T cell receptor (beta chain) was observed in a study of T cells in Graves' hyperthyroidism and ophthalmopathy. After removal of 5 bases from V and 4 bases from J, the junction contained 8 bases not matched to a gene. The germline V gene encodes CDR1 SEHNR and CDR2 FQNEAQ (reference sequence). This CDR3 comprises 15 residues. Sample collection date corresponds to first hyperthyroidism diagnosis, prior to any ophthalmopathy symptoms. The PBMCs were taken from more than 8 ml of fresh peripheral blood. The source material, RNA transcripts, was used to amplify TCR beta CDR3 regions. HTBI primers drove first-round RT-PCR of the TCR CDR3. TCRdb fed the multiplex PCR reads into MiXCR, producing one record per CDR3 protein. This sample has hundreds of thousands of distinct CDR3 sequences, with around 13% found just once.

Sequencing was done on a sample of blood. J is TRBJ2-1 and V is TRBV7-9, with 7 positions matching TRBD1. This sequence originates from a woman aged 25 to 39 with Graves' hyperthyroidism that later progressed to Graves' ophthalmopathy. As DNA, the CDR3 is TGTGCCAGCAGCGATGGACAGGATTGGTACAATGAGCAGTTCTTC. It yields the protein CASSDGQDWYNEQFF.